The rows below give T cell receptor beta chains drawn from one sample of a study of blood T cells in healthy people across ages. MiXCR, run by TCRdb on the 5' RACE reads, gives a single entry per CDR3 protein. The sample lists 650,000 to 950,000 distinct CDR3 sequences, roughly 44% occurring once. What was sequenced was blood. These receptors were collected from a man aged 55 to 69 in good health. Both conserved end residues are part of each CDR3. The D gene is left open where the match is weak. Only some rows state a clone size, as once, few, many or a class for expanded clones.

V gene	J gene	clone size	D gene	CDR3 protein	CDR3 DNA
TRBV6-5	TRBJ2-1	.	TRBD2	CASSYLIAGAAEQFF	TGTGCCAGCAGTTACTTAATAGCGGGGGCCGCCGAGCAGTTCTTC
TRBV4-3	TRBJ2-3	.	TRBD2	CASSQGGLAYDTDTQYF	TGCGCCAGCAGCCAAGGGGGACTAGCGTACGACACAGATACGCAGTATTTT
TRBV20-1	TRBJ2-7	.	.	CSANSDSFYEQYF	TGCAGTGCTAACTCGGACAGTTTCTACGAGCAGTACTTC
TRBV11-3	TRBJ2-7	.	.	CASSLYGASEQYF	TGTGCCAGCAGCTTATACGGGGCGTCCGAGCAGTACTTC
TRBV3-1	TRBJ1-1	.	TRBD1	CASRPGQRNTEAFF	TGTGCCAGCAGACCGGGACAGAGGAACACTGAAGCTTTCTTT
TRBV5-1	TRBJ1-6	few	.	CASSLDAGLGSPLHF	TGCGCCAGCAGCTTGGATGCGGGGCTGGGTTCACCCCTCCACTTT
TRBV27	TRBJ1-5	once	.	CASSPLGTLLNQPQHF	TGTGCCAGCAGCCCACTCGGGACCCTACTAAATCAGCCCCAGCATTTT
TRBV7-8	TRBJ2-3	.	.	CASSLGKADTQYF	TGTGCCAGCAGCTTAGGGAAGGCAGATACGCAGTATTTT
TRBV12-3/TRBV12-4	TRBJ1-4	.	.	CASSSLAGRPNEKLFF	TGTGCCAGCAGTTCCTTGGCAGGGCGGCCTAATGAAAAACTGTTTTTT
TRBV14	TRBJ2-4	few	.	CASSQNGQIQYF	TGTGCCAGCAGCCAAAACGGACAGATTCAGTACTTC
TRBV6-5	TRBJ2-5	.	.	CASSYRFRETQYF	TGTGCCAGCAGTTATCGTTTCCGAGAGACCCAGTACTTC
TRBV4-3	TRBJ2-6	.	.	CASSQDGVVLSGANVLTF	TGCGCCAGCAGCCAAGATGGGGTCGTGCTCTCTGGGGCCAACGTCCTGACTTTC
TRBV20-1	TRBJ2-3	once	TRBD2	CIAGLAGALDTQYF	TGCATTGCTGGACTAGCGGGGGCCTTAGATACGCAGTATTTT
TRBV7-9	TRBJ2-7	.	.	CASSLVGTTYNEQYF	TGTGCCAGCAGCTTAGTTGGCACGACCTACAATGAGCAGTACTTC
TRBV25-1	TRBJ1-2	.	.	CASSTATGAFGGYTF	TGTGCCAGCAGTACCGCGACAGGCGCCTTTGGGGGCTACACCTTC
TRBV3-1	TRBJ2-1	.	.	CASSQYSYNEQFF	TGTGCCAGCAGCCAATATTCCTACAATGAGCAGTTCTTC
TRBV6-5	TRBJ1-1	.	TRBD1	CASSTDRGLSEAFF	TGTGCCAGCAGTACGGACAGGGGGCTGTCTGAAGCTTTCTTT
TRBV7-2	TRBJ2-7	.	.	CASSFGGGSHEQYF	TGTGCCAGCAGCTTCGGGGGAGGATCCCACGAGCAGTACTTC
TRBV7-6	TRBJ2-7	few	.	CASSPKEGSEQYF	TGTGCCAGCAGCCCCAAGGAGGGTTCCGAGCAGTACTTC
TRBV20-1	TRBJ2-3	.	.	CSARAWKTDTQYF	TGCAGTGCTAGAGCGTGGAAAACAGATACGCAGTATTTT
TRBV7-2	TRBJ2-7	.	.	CASSSPRTSGYEQYF	TGTGCCAGCAGCTCACCTCGGACGTCAGGCTACGAGCAGTACTTC
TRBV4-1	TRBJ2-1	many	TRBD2	CASTPKRGGNEQFF	TGCGCCAGCACTCCAAAACGGGGGGGCAATGAGCAGTTCTTC
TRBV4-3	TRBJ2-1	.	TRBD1	CASSQDPRTGFWEQFF	TGCGCCAGCAGCCAAGATCCACGGACAGGGTTTTGGGAGCAGTTCTTC
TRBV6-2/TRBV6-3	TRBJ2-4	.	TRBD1	CTSSYSSGQGLAKNIQYF	TGTACCAGCAGTTACTCTTCGGGACAGGGCTTGGCCAAAAACATTCAGTACTTC
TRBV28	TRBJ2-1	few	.	CASSFLAVGNEQFF	TGTGCCAGCAGTTTTCTGGCGGTGGGCAATGAGCAGTTCTTC